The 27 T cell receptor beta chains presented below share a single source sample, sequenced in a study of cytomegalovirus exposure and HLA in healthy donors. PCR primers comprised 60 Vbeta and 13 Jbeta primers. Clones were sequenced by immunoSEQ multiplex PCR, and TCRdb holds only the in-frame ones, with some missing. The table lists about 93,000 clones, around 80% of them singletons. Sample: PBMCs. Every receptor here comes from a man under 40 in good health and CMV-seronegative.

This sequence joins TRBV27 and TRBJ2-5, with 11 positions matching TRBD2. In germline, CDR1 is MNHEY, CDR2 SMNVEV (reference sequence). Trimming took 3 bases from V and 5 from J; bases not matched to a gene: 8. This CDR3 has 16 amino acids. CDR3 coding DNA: TGTGCCAGCAGTTTCGCGCTAGCGGGGGGCCGGGAGACCCAGTACTTC. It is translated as CASSFALAGGRETQYF.

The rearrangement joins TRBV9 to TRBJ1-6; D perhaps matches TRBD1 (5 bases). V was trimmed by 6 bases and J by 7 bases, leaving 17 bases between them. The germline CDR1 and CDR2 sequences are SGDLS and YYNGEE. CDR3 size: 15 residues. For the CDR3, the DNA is TGTGCCAGCAACAATCCGGGACTGGGGAATTCACCCCTCCACTTT. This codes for CASNNPGLGNSPLHF.

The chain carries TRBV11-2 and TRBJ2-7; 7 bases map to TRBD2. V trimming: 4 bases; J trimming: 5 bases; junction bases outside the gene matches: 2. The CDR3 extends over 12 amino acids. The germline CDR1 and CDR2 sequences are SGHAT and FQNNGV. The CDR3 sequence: CASSSREDEQYF. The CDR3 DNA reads TGTGCCAGCAGCTCCCGGGAGGACGAGCAGTACTTC.

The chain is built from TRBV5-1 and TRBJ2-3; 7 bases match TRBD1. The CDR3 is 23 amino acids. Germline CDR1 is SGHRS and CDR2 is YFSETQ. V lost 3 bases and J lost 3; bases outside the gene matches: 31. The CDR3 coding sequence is TGCGCCAGCAGCTACCGGGACAGAACCAAAGGGGCGGGTCTGGATGCACTTACAGATACGCAGTATTTT. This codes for CASSYRDRTKGAGLDALTDTQYF.

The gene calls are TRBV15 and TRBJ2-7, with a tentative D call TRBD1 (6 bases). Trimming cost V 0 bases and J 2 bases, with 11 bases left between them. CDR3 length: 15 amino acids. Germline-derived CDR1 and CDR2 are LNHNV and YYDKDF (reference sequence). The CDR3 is CATSRDPRGTYEQYF. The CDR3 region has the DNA TGTGCCACCAGCAGAGATCCCAGGGGTACCTACGAGCAGTACTTC.

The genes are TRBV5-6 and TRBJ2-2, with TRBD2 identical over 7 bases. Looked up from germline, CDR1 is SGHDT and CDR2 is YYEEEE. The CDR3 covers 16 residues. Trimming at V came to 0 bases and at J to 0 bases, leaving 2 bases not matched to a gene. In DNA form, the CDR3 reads TGTGCCAGCAGCTTGGTGGCGGGAGCGAACACCGGGGAGCTGTTTTTT. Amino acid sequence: CASSLVAGANTGELFF. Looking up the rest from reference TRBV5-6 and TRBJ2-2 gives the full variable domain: DAGVTQSPTHLIKTRGQQVTLRCSPKSGHDTVSWYQQALGQGPQFIFQYYEEEERQRGNFPDRFSGHQFPNYSSELNVNALLLGDSALYLCASSLVAGANTGELFFGEGSRLTVL.

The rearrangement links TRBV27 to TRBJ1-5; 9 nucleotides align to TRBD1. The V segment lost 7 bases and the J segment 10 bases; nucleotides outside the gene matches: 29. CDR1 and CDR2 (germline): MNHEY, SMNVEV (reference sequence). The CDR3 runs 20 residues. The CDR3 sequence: CASKPLTPGQGNWKLSPQHF. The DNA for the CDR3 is TGTGCCAGCAAGCCCTTGACCCCCGGACAGGGGAACTGGAAATTGTCACCCCAGCATTTT.

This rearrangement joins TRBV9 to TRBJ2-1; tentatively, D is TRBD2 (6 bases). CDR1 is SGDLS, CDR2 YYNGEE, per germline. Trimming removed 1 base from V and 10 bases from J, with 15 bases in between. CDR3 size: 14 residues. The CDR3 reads CASSVSPSGREQFF. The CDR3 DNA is TGTGCCAGCAGCGTATCCCCCTCGGGGAGGGAGCAGTTCTTC.

The CDR3 DNA reads TGTGCCAGCAGTAGGGGACAGGGCTACGAGCAGTACTTC. Protein: CASSRGQGYEQYF. J is TRBJ2-7 and V is TRBV6-1; 9 bases fit TRBD1. V lost 5 bases to trimming and J lost 3 bases; unmatched junction nucleotides: 2. In germline, CDR1 is MNHNS, CDR2 SASEGT. The CDR3 spans 13 residues.

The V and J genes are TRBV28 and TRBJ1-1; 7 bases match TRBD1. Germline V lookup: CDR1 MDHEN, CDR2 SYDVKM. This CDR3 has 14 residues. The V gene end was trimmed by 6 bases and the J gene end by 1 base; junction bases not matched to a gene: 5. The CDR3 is CASSSTGENTEAFF. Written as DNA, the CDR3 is TGTGCCAGCAGCAGTACAGGGGAGAACACTGAAGCTTTCTTT.

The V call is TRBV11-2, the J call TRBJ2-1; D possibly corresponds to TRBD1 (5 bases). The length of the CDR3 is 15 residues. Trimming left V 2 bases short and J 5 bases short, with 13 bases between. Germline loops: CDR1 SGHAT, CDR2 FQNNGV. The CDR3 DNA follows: TGTGCCAGCAGCTTAATAGGGGTCGGACACAATGAGCAGTTCTTC. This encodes CASSLIGVGHNEQFF.

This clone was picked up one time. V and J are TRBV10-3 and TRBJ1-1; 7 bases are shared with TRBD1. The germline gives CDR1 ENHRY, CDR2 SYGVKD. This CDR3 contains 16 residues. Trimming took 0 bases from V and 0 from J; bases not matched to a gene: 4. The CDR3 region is CAISESGGQMNTEAFF. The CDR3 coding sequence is TGTGCCATCAGTGAGTCAGGGGGCCAGATGAACACTGAAGCTTTCTTT.

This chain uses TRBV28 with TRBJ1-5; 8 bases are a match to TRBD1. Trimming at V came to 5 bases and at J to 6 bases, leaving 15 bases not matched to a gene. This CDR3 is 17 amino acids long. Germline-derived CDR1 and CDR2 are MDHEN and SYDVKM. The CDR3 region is CASSPQTGVAARQPQHF. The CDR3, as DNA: TGTGCCAGCAGTCCACAGACAGGGGTGGCAGCCCGTCAGCCCCAGCATTTT. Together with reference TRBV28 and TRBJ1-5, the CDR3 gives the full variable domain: DVKVTQSSRYLVKRTGEKVFLECVQDMDHENMFWYRQDPGLGLRLIYFSYDVKMKEKGDIPEGYSVSREKKERFSLILESASTNQTSMYLCASSPQTGVAARQPQHFGDGTRLSIL.

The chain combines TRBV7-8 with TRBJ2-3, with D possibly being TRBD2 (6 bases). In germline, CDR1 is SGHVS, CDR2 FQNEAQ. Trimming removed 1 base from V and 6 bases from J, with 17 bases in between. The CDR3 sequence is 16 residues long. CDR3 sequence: CASSLVDRGSSDTQYF. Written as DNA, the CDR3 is TGTGCCAGCAGCTTAGTCGATCGGGGGAGTTCTGATACGCAGTATTTT.

Written as DNA, the CDR3 is TGTGCCAGCAGCGTAGGGGACAGGGAGGACTATGGCTACACCTTC. Encoded protein: CASSVGDREDYGYTF. This chain links TRBV9 with TRBJ1-2, with 9 bases that match TRBD1. Germline CDR1 is SGDLS and CDR2 is YYNGEE. This CDR3 is built from 15 residues. V lost 0 bases to trimming and J lost 3 bases; unmatched junction nucleotides: 3. Drawing the rest from reference TRBV9 and TRBJ1-2, the complete variable domain is DSGVTQTPKHLITATGQRVTLRCSPRSGDLSVYWYQQSLDQGLQFLIQYYNGEERAKGNILERFSAQQFPDLHSELNLSSLELGDSALYFCASSVGDREDYGYTFGSGTRLTVV.

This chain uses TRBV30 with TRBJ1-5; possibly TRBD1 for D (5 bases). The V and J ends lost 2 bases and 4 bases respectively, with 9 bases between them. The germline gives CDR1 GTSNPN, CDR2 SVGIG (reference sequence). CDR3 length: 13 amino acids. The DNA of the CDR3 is TGTGCCTGGAGTCGGCAGGGAAATCAGCCCCAGCATTTT. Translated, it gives CAWSRQGNQPQHF. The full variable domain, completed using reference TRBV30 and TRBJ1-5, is SQTIHQWPATLVQPVGSPLSLECTVEGTSNPNLYWYRQAAGRGLQLLFYSVGIGQISSEVPQNLSASRPQDRQFILSSKKLLLSDSGFYLCAWSRQGNQPQHFGDGTRLSIL.

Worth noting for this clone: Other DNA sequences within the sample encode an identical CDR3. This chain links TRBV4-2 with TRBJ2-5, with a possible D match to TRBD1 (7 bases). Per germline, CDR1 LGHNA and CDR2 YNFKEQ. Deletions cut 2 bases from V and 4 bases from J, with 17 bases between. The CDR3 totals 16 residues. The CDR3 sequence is CASSQIPGQGGETQYF. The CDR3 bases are TGTGCCAGCAGCCAAATTCCGGGGCAGGGGGGAGAGACCCAGTACTTC.

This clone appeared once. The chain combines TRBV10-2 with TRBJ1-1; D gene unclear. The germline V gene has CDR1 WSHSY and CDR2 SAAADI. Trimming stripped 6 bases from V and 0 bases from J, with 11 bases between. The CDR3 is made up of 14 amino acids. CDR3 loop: CASSTSNLNTEAFF. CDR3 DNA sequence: TGCGCCAGCAGCACGAGTAACCTGAACACTGAAGCTTTCTTT.

Here the CDR3 DNA reads TGTGCCAGCAAGCAGGCGAACACTGAAGCTTTCTTT. It specifies CASKQANTEAFF. The V gene is TRBV11-2, the J gene TRBJ1-1; D is ambiguous. Trimming removed 7 bases from V and 1 base from J, with 7 bases in between. Per germline, CDR1 SGHAT and CDR2 FQNNGV. The CDR3 covers 12 residues.

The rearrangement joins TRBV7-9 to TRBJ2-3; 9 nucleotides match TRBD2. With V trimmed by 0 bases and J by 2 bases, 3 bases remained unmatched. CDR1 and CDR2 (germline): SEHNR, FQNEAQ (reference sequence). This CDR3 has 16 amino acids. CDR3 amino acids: CASSLARLADTDTQYF. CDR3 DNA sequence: TGTGCCAGCAGCTTAGCGCGACTAGCGGACACAGATACGCAGTATTTT.

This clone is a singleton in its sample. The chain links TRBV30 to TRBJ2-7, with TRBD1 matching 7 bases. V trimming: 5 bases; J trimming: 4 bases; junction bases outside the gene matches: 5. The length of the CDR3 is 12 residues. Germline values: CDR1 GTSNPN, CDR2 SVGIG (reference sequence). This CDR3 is CAWDDRAYEQYF. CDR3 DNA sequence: TGTGCCTGGGATGACAGGGCTTACGAGCAGTACTTC.

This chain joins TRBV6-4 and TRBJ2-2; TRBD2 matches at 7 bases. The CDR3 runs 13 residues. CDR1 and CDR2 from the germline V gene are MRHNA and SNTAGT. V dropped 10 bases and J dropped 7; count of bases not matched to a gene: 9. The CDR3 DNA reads TGTGCCACCTCCGGGACTACTGACGGGGAGCTGTTTTTT. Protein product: CATSGTTDGELFF.

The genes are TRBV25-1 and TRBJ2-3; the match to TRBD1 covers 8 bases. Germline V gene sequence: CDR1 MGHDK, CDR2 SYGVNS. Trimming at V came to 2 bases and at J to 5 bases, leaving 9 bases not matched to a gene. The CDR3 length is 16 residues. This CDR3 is CASSEPTGVKGDTQYF. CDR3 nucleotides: TGTGCCAGCAGTGAACCGACAGGGGTCAAGGGAGATACGCAGTATTTT.

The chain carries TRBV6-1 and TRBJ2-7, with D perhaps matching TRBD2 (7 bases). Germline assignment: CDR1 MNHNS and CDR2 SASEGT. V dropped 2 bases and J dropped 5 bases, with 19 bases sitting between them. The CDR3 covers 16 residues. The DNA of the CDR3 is TGTGCCAGCAGTGAATGGGGGGTCGGGGGGCGAGACGAGCAGTACTTC. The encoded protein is CASSEWGVGGRDEQYF.

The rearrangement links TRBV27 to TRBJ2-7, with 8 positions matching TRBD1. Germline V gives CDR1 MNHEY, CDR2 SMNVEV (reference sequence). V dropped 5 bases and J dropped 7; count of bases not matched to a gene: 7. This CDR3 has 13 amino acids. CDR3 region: CASSADREREQYF. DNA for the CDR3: TGTGCCAGCAGTGCGGACAGGGAGAGGGAGCAGTACTTC.

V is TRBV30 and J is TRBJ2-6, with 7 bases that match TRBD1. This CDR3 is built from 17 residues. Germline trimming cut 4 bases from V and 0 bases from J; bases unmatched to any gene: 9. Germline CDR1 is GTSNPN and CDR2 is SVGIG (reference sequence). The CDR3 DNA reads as TGTGCCTGGACGGGAATCGGGACAGCCTCTGGGGCCAACGTCCTGACTTTC. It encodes CAWTGIGTASGANVLTF.

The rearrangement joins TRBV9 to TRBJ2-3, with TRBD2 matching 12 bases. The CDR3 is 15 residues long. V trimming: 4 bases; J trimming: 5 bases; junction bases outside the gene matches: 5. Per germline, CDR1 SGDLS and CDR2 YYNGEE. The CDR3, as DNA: TGTGCCAGCAGCCCACTAGCGGGGGGCATAGATACGCAGTATTTT. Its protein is CASSPLAGGIDTQYF.